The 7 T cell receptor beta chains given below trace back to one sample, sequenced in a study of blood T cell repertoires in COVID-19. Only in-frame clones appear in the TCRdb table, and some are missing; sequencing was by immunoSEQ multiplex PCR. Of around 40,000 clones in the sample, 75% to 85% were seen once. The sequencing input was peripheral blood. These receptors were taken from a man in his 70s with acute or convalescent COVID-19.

This CDR3 is CASTPGHKYGYTF. CDR3 DNA sequence: TGTGCCAGCACCCCGGGACACAAGTATGGCTACACCTTC. J is TRBJ1-2 and V is TRBV6-5; perhaps TRBD1 as D (6 bases). Trimming pared 7 bases from V and 5 bases from J, leaving 14 bases between. Germline V gives CDR1 MNHEY, CDR2 SVGAGI. The CDR3 extends over 13 amino acids.

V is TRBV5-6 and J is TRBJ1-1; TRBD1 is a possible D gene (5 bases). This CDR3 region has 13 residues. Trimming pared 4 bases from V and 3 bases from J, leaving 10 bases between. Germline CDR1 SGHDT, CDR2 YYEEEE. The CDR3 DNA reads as TGTGCCAGCAGCAAACAGGCGGACACTGAAGCTTTCTTT. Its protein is CASSKQADTEAFF.

The CDR3 protein is CASSRDRTSYEQYF. The CDR3 DNA reads TGTGCCAGCAGTCGGGACAGAACATCCTACGAGCAGTACTTC. The chain has TRBV7-2 and TRBJ2-7; TRBD1 matches at 7 bases. Germline lookup yields CDR1 SGHTA and CDR2 FQGNSA. The CDR3 loop spans 14 amino acids. Unmatched junction bases numbered 6, after V lost 6 bases and J lost 1 base.

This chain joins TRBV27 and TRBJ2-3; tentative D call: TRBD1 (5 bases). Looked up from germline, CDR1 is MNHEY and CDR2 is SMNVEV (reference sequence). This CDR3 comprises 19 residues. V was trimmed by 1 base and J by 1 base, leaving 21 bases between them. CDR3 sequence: CASSLCQGRGRRCTDTQYF. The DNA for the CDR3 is TGTGCCAGCAGTTTATGCCAGGGAAGGGGTCGCCGGTGCACAGATACGCAGTATTTT.

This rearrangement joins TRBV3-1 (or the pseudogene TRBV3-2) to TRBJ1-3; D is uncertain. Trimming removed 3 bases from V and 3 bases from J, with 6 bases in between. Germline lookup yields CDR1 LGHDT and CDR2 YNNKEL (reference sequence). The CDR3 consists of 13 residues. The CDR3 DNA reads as TGTGCCAGCAGCCACCTCTTTGGAAACACCATATATTTT. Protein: CASSHLFGNTIYF.

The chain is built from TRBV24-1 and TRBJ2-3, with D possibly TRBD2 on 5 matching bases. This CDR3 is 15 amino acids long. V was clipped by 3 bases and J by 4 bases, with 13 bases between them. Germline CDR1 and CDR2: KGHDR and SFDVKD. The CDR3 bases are TGTGCCACCAGTGATCAAGGGCAGCGGTCAGATACGCAGTATTTT. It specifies CATSDQGQRSDTQYF.

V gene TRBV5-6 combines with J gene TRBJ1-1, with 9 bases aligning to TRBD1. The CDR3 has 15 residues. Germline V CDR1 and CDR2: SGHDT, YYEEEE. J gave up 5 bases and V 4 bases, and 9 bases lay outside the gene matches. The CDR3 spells CASSILQGAGTEAFF. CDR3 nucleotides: TGTGCCAGCAGCATCTTACAGGGGGCAGGGACTGAAGCTTTCTTT.